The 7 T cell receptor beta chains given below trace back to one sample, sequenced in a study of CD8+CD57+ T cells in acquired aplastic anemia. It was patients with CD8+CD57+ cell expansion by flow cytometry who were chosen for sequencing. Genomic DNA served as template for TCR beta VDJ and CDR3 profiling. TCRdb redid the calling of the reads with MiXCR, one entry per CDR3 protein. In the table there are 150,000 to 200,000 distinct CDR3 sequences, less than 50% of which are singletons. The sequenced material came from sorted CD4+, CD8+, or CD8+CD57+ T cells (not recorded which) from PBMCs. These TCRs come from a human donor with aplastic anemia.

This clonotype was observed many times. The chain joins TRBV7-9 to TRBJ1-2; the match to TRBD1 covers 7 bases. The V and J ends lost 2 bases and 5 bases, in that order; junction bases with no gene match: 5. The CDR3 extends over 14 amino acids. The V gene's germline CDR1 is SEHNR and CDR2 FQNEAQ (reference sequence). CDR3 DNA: TGTGCCAGCAGCTTAAAACAGGGGCCGTATGGCTACACCTTC. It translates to CASSLKQGPYGYTF.

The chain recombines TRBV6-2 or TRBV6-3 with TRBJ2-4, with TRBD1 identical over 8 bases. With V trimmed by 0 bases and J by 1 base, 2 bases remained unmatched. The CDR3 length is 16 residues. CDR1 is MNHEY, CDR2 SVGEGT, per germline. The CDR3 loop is CASSYSRQGAKNIQYF. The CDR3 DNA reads TGTGCCAGCAGTTACTCGAGACAGGGGGCCAAAAACATTCAGTACTTC.

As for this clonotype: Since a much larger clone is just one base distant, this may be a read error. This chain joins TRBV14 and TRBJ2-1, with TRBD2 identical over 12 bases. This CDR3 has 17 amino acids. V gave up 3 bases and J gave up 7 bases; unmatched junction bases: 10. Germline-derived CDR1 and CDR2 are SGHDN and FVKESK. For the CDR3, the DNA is TGTGCCAGCAGCCAGTCTAGCGGGAGGGCCAGTGCAAATGAGCAGTTCTTC. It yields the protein CASSQSSGRASANEQFF.

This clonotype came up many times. CDR3 in amino acids: CASSPDDYEQFF. CDR3 DNA sequence: TGTGCCAGCAGCCCAGATGACTATGAGCAGTTCTTC. The rearrangement joins TRBV7-3 to TRBJ2-1; D gene ambiguous. Trimming took off 5 bases at V and 8 bases at J, with 10 bases between the two ends. Germline-derived CDR1 and CDR2 are SGHTA and FQGTGA. The CDR3 totals 12 residues.

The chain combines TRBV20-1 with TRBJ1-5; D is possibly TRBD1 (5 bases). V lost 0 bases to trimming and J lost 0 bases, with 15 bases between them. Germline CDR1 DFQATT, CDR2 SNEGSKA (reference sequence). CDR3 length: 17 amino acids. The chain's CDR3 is CSARDLNRTYSNQPQHF. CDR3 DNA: TGCAGTGCTAGAGATCTAAACAGGACGTATAGCAATCAGCCCCAGCATTTT.

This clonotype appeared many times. CDR3 sequence: CASSPSSSGNTEAFF. The CDR3 DNA reads as TGTGCCAGCAGCCCATCTTCATCGGGGAACACTGAAGCTTTCTTT. The chain joins TRBV27 to TRBJ1-1; D is undetermined. Germline assignment: CDR1 MNHEY and CDR2 SMNVEV (reference sequence). The germline V and J ends were trimmed by 6 bases and 1 base, with 15 bases remaining between them. The CDR3 sequence is 15 residues long.

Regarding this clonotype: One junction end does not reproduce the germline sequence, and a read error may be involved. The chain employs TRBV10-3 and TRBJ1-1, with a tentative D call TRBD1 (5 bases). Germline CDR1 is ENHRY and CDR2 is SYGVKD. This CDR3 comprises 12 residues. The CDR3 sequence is CTISPAGGKACF. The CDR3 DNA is TGTACCATCAGTCCCGCGGGGGGAAAAGCTTGCTTT.